The 11 T cell receptor beta chains presented below share a single source sample, sequenced in a study of vaccination effects on CD4 cells after COVID-19. Sequencing was performed with immunoSEQ multiplex PCR; in TCRdb, only in-frame clones are kept and a portion is missing. The repertoire holds 45,000 or so clones, with about 75% as singletons. Isolation of CD4+ T cells took place after approximately ten days of culture. Antigens of these TCRs are unknown. The source material was CD4+ T cells from PBMCs cultured without peptide, sampled before COVID-19 vaccination. The receptor source for this set is a human donor who had a prior SARS-CoV-2 infection.

This clone was seen more than once but under ten times. The chain is built from TRBV11-3 and TRBJ2-1, with TRBD2 identical over 10 bases. The CDR3 is 16 residues long. V gave up 10 bases and J gave up 8 bases; unmatched junction bases: 17. Per the germline V gene, CDR1 is SGHNT and CDR2 is YENEEA. Here the CDR3 DNA reads TGTGCCACAGGGGGGACCAGGGGGACTAGCGTCGATGAGCAGTTCTTC. Its translation is CATGGTRGTSVDEQFF.

The V call is TRBV11-2, the J call TRBJ1-2; TRBD1 agrees at 8 bases. V shed 5 bases and J 8 bases; nucleotides not matched to a gene: 7. CDR3 length: 13 residues. CDR1 and CDR2 from the germline V gene are SGHAT and FQNNGV. The CDR3 is CASSLPGQEGYTF. CDR3 in DNA: TGTGCCAGCAGCCTTCCGGGACAGGAGGGCTACACCTTC. Complete variable domain (other parts from reference TRBV11-2 and TRBJ1-2): EAGVAQSPRYKIIEKRQSVAFWCNPISGHATLYWYQQILGQGPKLLIQFQNNGVVDDSQLPKDRFSAERLKGVDSTLKIQPAKLEDSAVYLCASSLPGQEGYTFGSGTRLTVV.

The J gene is TRBJ2-5, the V gene TRBV6-5; D might be TRBD2 (6 bases). Germline CDR1 is MNHEY and CDR2 is SVGAGI. This CDR3 has 14 amino acids. V was clipped by 5 bases and J by 7 bases, with 17 bases between them. CDR3 loop: CASSNGGIGVTQYF. The DNA of the CDR3 is TGTGCCAGCAGTAACGGCGGGATCGGCGTGACCCAGTACTTC.

The J gene is TRBJ1-2, the V gene TRBV4-2, with TRBD1 matching 9 bases. CDR1 and CDR2 from the germline V gene are LGHNA and YNFKEQ. Trimming cost V 3 bases and J 2 bases; bases outside gene matches: 10. The CDR3 is made up of 17 amino acids. DNA for the CDR3: TGTGCCAGCAGCCAGGGGACAGGGAGATTTTTAAACTATGGCTACACCTTC. This encodes CASSQGTGRFLNYGYTF.

The chain has TRBV30 and TRBJ2-1; 12 bases agree with TRBD1. Unmatched junction bases numbered 12, after V lost 3 bases and J lost 9 bases. The germline V gene encodes CDR1 GTSNPN and CDR2 SVGIG (reference sequence). The CDR3 loop spans 16 amino acids. The CDR3 loop is CAWRGTGGADHGEQFF. In nucleotides, the CDR3 is TGTGCCTGGAGAGGGACAGGGGGCGCGGATCATGGTGAGCAGTTCTTC.

This clone was seen more than once but under ten times. This sequence joins TRBV30 and TRBJ2-2; 9 bases match TRBD2. Germline CDR1 and CDR2: GTSNPN and SVGIG (reference sequence). V shed 4 bases and J 3 bases; nucleotides not matched to a gene: 0. The CDR3 contains 13 residues. Here the CDR3 DNA reads TGTGCCTGGAAGCGGGGGGACACCGGGGAGCTGTTTTTT. Translated, it gives CAWKRGDTGELFF.

This chain uses TRBV5-1 with TRBJ2-3, with D possibly called TRBD1 or TRBD2 (5 bases each). Trimming shortened V by 5 bases and J by 3 bases, and 13 bases separated the two germline ends. The germline CDR1 and CDR2 sequences are SGHRS and YFSETQ. The CDR3 extends over 14 amino acids. The CDR3 region has the DNA TGCGCCAGCAGTTTTAGGGACGGGACAGATACGCAGTATTTT. As protein: CASSFRDGTDTQYF.

CDR3 coding DNA: TGTGCCAGCAGCCCCCTCCGGGGGAGGGTATACGAGCAGTACTTC. Amino acids: CASSPLRGRVYEQYF. The chain joins TRBV7-6 to TRBJ2-7; TRBD2 matches at 7 bases. Trimming at V came to 5 bases and at J to 4 bases, leaving 11 bases not matched to a gene. Per the germline V gene, CDR1 is SGHVS and CDR2 is FNYEAQ. This CDR3 contains 15 residues. Full variable domain (missing parts from reference TRBV7-6 and TRBJ2-7): GAGVSQSPRYKVTKRGQDVALRCDPISGHVSLYWYRQALGQGPEFLTYFNYEAQQDKSGLPNDRFSAERPEGSISTLTIQRTEQRDSAMYRCASSPLRGRVYEQYFGPGTRLTVT.

CDR3 sequence reads: CASSLEPTSGDSNEQFF. In nucleotides, the CDR3 is TGCGCCAGCAGCTTGGAACCTACTAGCGGGGACAGTAATGAGCAGTTCTTC. The chain has TRBV5-1 and TRBJ2-1, with 10 bases matching TRBD2. Germline trimming cut 0 bases from V and 7 bases from J; bases unmatched to any gene: 10. The CDR3 runs 17 residues. Germline V gene data show CDR1 as SGHRS and CDR2 as YFSETQ.

By share of the sample, this clone is medium-sized (0.01 to 0.1%). An end of the junction does not agree with germline; a read error may underlie this. V is TRBV5-4 and J is TRBJ1-2, with D perhaps matching TRBD1 (5 bases). Germline values: CDR1 SGHNT, CDR2 YYREEE (reference sequence). There are 13 residues in the CDR3. The CDR3 spells CASTLRRGGGYTF. As DNA, the CDR3 is TGTGCCAGCACCTTGCGAAGGGGAGGTGGCTACACCTTC.

This clone was detected only a few times. The chain links TRBV11-3 to TRBJ2-2; D remains ambiguous. Trimming took 0 bases from V and 6 from J, leaving 8 bases between them. The CDR3 extends over 14 amino acids. Germline V gene data show CDR1 as SGHNT and CDR2 as YENEEA. CDR3 nucleotide sequence: TGTGCCAGCAGCTTAGAGCGGAGATCCGGGGAGCTGTTTTTT. Its translation is CASSLERRSGELFF. The variable domain in full, with the rest retrieved from reference TRBV11-3 and TRBJ2-2, is EAGVVQSPRYKIIEKKQPVAFWCNPISGHNTLYWYLQNLGQGPELLIRYENEEAVDDSQLPKDRFSAERLKGVDSTLKIQPAELGDSAVYLCASSLERRSGELFFGEGSRLTVL.